This TCR beta chain was captured by sequencing in a study of cytomegalovirus exposure and HLA in healthy donors. Regarding the study as a whole: A later analysis found TCR association rates differed by HLA locus, highest for DRB1 and lowest for HLA-C. The study listed 150 to 200 cytomegalovirus-associated TCR beta chains. A later analysis showed HLA-associated TCR beta chains outstripping equally common others in clonal expansion.

After removal of 0 bases from V and 7 bases from J, the junction contained 7 bases not matched to a gene. The CDR3 runs to 15 residues. CDR1 and CDR2 from the germline V gene are SGHKS and YYEKEE (reference sequence). Worth noting for this clone: The target antigen is unknown.

60 Vbeta and 13 Jbeta primers were used in PCR. TCRdb's table, derived via immunoSEQ multiplex PCR, lists solely in-frame clones and lacks some. The table includes under 200,000 clones, about 78% detected once. The sequence was collected from a man in his sixties in good health and CMV-seronegative. The chain has TRBV5-5 and TRBJ2-1, with 7 bases fitting TRBD1. Sample: PBMCs. CDR3 residues: CASSLDWTGGNEQFF. CDR3 bases: TGTGCCAGCAGCTTGGATTGGACAGGCGGGAATGAGCAGTTCTTC.